The clone carrying this TCR beta chain was seen at least ten times. RNA transcripts yielded amplified TCR beta CDR3 regions. RT-PCR in the first round (using the HTBI primer set) targeted the TCR CDR3. Each CDR3 protein gets one entry after TCRdb re-called the multiplex PCR reads with MiXCR. Of 600,000 to 650,000 distinct CDR3 sequences in the sample, about a sixth were seen once. This entry belongs to a study of T cells in Graves' hyperthyroidism and ophthalmopathy. Those patients with uncontrolled infection, other autoimmune disease, pregnancy or lactation were excluded. Source material for PBMCs was about 11 ml fresh peripheral blood. This CDR3 is built from 15 residues. Germline CDR1 reads SGHDT; CDR2 reads YYEEEE. V lost 0 bases and J lost 3; bases outside the gene matches: 2.

This rearrangement joins TRBV5-6 to TRBJ2-2, with 7 bases aligning to TRBD1. This sequence originates from a woman in her 30s with Graves' hyperthyroidism. Sequencing was carried out using blood. The CDR3 sequence is CASSLVGTDTGELFF. The CDR3, as DNA: TGTGCCAGCAGCTTGGTGGGGACAGACACCGGGGAGCTGTTTTTT.